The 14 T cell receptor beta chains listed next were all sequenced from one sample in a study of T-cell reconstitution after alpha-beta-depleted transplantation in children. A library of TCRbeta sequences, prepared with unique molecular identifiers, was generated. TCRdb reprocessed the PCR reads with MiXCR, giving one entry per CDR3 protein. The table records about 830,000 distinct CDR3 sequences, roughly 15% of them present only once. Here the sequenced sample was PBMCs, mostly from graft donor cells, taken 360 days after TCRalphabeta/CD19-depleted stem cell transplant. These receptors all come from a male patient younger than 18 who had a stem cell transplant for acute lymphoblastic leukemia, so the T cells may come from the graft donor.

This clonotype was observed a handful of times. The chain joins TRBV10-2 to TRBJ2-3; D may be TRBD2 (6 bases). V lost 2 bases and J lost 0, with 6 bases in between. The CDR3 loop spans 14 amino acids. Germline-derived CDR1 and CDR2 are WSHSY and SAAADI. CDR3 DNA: TGCGCCAGCAGTGAGCGGGGGAGCACAGATACGCAGTATTTT. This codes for CASSERGSTDTQYF.

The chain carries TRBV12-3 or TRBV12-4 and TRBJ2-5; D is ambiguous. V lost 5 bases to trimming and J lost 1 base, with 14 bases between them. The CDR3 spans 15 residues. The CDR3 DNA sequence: TGTGCCAGCAGTGGGGTTAGCTTCCTCCAAGAGACCCAGTACTTC. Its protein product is CASSGVSFLQETQYF.

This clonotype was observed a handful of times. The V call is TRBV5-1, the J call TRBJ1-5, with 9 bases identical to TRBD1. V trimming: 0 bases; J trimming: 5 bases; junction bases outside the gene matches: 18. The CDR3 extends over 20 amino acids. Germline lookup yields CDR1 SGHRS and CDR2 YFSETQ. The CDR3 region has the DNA TGCGCCAGCAGCTTGGACCCACAATCACAGGGGGCGCTTATCCATCAGCCCCAGCATTTT. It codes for CASSLDPQSQGALIHQPQHF. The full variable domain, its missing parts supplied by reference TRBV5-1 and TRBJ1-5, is KAGVTQTPRYLIKTRGQQVTLSCSPISGHRSVSWYQQTPGQGLQFLFEYFSETQRNKGNFPGRFSGRQFSNSRSEMNVSTLELGDSALYLCASSLDPQSQGALIHQPQHFGDGTRLSIL.

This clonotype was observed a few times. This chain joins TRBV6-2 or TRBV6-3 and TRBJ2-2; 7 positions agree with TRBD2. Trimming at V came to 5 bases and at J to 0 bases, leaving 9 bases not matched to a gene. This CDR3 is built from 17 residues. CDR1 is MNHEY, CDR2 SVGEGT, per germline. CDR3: CASSPLAGDPNTGELFF. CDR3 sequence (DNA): TGTGCCAGCAGTCCCCTGGCGGGAGACCCGAACACCGGGGAGCTGTTTTTT.

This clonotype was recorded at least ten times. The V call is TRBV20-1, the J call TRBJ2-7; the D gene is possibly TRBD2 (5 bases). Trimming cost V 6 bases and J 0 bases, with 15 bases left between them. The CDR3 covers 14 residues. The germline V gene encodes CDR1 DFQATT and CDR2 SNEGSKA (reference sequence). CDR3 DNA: TGCAGTGCGACTCTAGCTCAAAGCTCCTACGAGCAGTACTTC. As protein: CSATLAQSSYEQYF.

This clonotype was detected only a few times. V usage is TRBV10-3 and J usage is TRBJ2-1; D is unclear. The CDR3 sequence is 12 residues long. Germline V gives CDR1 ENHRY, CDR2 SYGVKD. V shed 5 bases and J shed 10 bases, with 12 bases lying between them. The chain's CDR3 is CAISPKKGEQFF. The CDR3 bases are TGTGCCATCAGTCCGAAGAAGGGAGAGCAGTTCTTC.

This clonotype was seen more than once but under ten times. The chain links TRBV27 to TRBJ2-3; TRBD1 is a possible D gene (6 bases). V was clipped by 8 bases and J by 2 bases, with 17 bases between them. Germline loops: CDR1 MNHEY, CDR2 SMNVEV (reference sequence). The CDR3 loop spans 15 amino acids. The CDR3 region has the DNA TGTGCCAGCGGGCAAGGGGACACCACCACAGATACGCAGTATTTT. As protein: CASGQGDTTTDTQYF.

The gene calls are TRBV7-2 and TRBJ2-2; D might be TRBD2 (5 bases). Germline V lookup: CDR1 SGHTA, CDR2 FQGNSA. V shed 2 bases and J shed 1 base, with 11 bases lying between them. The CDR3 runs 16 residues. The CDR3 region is CASSLRASRNTGELFF. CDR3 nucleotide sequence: TGTGCCAGCAGCTTACGCGCTAGCCGGAACACCGGGGAGCTGTTTTTT.

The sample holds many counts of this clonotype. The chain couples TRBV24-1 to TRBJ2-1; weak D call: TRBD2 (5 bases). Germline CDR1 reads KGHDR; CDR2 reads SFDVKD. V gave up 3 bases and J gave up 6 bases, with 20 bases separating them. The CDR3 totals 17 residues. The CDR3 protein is CATSDPPGGKEGNEQFF. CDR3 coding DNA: TGTGCCACCAGTGATCCCCCCGGCGGTAAAGAGGGCAATGAGCAGTTCTTC.

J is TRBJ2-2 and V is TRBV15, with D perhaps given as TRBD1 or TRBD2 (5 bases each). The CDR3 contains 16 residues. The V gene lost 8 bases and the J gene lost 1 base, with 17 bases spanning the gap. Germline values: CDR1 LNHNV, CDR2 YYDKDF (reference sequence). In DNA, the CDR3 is TGTGCCACCGAGGGCATGCTGGGGCTGAACACCGGGGAGCTGTTTTTT. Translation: CATEGMLGLNTGELFF.

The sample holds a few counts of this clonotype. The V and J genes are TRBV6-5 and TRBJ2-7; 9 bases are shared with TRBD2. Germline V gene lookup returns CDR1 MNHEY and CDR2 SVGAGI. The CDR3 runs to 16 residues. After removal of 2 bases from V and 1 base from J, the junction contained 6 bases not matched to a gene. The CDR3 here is CASSYRVTSGSYEQYF. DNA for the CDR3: TGTGCCAGCAGTTACCGTGTAACTAGCGGGTCCTACGAGCAGTACTTC.

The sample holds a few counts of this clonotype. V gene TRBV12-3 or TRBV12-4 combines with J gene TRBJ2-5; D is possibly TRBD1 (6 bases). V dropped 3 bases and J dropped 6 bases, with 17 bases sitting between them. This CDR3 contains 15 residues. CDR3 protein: CASSFRGQPPQTQYF. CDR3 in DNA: TGTGCCAGCAGTTTCCGGGGACAACCACCACAGACCCAGTACTTC.

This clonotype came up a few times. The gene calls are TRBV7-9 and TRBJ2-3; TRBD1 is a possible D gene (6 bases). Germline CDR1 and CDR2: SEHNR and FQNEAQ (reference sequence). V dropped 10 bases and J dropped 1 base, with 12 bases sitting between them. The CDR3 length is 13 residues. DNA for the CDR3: TGTGCCACCAGGGGTCATGGCACAGATACGCAGTATTTT. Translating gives CATRGHGTDTQYF. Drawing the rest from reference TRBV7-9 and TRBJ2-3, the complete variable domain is DTGVSQNPRHKITKRGQNVTFRCDPISEHNRLYWYRQTLGQGPEFLTYFQNEAQLEKSRLLSDRFSAERPKGSFSTLEIQRTEQGDSAMYLCATRGHGTDTQYFGPGTRLTVL.

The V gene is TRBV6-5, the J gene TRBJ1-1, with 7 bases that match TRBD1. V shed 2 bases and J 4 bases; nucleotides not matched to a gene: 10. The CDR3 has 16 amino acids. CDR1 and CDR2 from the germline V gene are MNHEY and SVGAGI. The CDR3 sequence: CASSYVEGARTTEAFF. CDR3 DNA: TGTGCCAGCAGTTACGTGGAGGGGGCGAGGACCACTGAAGCTTTCTTT.